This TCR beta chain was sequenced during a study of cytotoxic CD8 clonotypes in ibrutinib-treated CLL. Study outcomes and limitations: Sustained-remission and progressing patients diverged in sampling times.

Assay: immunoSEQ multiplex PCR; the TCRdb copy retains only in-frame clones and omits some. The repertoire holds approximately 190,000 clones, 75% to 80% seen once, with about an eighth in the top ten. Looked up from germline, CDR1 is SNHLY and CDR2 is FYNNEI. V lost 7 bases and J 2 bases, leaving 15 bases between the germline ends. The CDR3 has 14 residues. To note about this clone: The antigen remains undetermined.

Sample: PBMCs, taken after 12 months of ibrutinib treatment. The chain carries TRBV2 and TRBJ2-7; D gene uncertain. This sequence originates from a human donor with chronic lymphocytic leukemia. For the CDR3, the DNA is TGTGCCAGCAAAGACTTAAACTTCCCCTACGAGCAGTACTTC. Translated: CASKDLNFPYEQYF.